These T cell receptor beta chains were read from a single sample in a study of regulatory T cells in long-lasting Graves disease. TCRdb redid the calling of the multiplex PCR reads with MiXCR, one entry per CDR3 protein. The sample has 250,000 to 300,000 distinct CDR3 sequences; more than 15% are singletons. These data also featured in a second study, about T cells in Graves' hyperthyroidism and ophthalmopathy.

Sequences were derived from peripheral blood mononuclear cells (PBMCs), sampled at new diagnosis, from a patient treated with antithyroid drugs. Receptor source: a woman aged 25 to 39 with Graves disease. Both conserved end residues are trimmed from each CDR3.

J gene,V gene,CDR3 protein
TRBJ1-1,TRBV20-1,SAGDRDNTEAF
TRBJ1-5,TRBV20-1,SARDQSRGFSNQPQH
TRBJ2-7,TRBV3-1,ASKGQGSYEQY
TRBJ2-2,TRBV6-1,ASRILQGNGELF
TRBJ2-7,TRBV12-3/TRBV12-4,ASSDQGGGWEQY
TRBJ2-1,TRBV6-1,ASSEGDGHNEQF
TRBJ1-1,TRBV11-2,ASSLVNMAGLTEAF
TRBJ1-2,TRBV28,ANPLFGEVGYT
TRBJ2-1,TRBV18,ASSPRMADEQF
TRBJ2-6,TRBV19,ASYIGANVLT